This T cell receptor (beta chain) emerged from a study of T cell repertoires in aging, cancer and after chemotherapy. The wider study: Clear clonal overlap appeared across healthy donor samples taken over several months to years. About 8.1 million TCR reads made up the full dataset.

TCR beta rearrangements were amplified from peripheral blood genomic DNA. TRB rearrangements spanning V, D and J were amplified using mixed TRB-A/B primers. TCRdb reprocessed the multiplex PCR reads with MiXCR, giving one entry per CDR3 protein. The sample holds around 13,000 distinct CDR3 sequences, under 30% seen once. This CDR3 is built from 13 residues. Germline assignment: CDR1 SGHTA and CDR2 FQGTGA. V was clipped by 3 bases and J by 7 bases, with 9 bases between them. Findings and caveats of the study: Rebound thymic output was suggested by rising median generation probability during chemotherapy in each cancer cohort. In healthy donors, age-related TCR diversity loss mainly reflected lost richness.

For this clonotype: Its antigen remains unidentified.

The sequence derives from a human donor in good health. This rearrangement joins TRBV7-3 to TRBJ2-2; D not certain. The sequencing input was blood. The CDR3 reads CASSLALGGELFF. For the CDR3, the DNA is TGTGCCAGCAGCTTGGCCCTGGGCGGGGAGCTGTTTTTT.